A single sample is the source of the 9 T cell receptor beta chains below, sequenced in a study of T cell repertoires in cytomegalovirus infection. The antigens these receptors bind are not known. From the reads, TCRdb called clonotypes with MiXCR, one entry per CDR3 protein. Of roughly 990,000 distinct CDR3 sequences in the sample, 31% are singletons; the top ten hold 13%. The source material was cultured CD8+ T cells from PBMCs, sampled from culture after CMV antigen stimulation. All receptors come from a human donor in good health (CMV status not recorded). Some clones in this sample may be carry-over from other donors' samples.

This clonotype has ten or more counts. The DNA for the CDR3 is TGTGCTAGCGACGACGGGACTAGCGGGGGGCCGGATACGCAGTATTTT. Its translation is CASDDGTSGGPDTQYF. The V gene is TRBV12-5, the J gene TRBJ2-3; 15 nucleotides match TRBD2. Germline V gene data show CDR1 as LGHNT and CDR2 as FRNRAP. The V segment lost 9 bases and the J segment 6 bases; nucleotides outside the gene matches: 10. This CDR3 region has 16 residues.

This chain joins TRBV27 and TRBJ1-1, with D hard to call. This CDR3 spans 13 amino acids. V was clipped by 6 bases and J by 1 base, with 9 bases between them. Germline loops: CDR1 MNHEY, CDR2 SMNVEV (reference sequence). In DNA, the CDR3 is TGTGCCAGCAGGGACCTCCCGAACACTGAAGCTTTCTTT. It encodes CASRDLPNTEAFF.

This clonotype was recorded many times. CDR3 coding DNA: TGTGCCAGCAGCCCTGAATCCTCAGATACGCAGTATTTT. Protein product: CASSPESSDTQYF. The chain combines TRBV7-2 with TRBJ2-3, with D uncertain. CDR1 and CDR2 (germline): SGHTA, FQGNSA. The CDR3 consists of 13 residues. Trimming removed 5 bases from V and 4 bases from J, with 10 bases in between.

In this sample, this clonotype turned up many times. The chain links TRBV12-3 or TRBV12-4 to TRBJ2-3, with a tentative D call TRBD1 (5 bases). V was pared by 0 bases and J by 1 base, with 8 bases between. The CDR3 is 15 residues long. As DNA, the CDR3 is TGTGCCAGCAGTTTAGCGACAGCCCGCACAGATACGCAGTATTTT. Protein: CASSLATARTDTQYF.

The V and J genes are TRBV19 and TRBJ1-6; 8 bases are shared with TRBD1. This CDR3 is built from 13 residues. V lost 6 bases, J lost 8 bases, and 3 bases stayed unmatched. Germline V lookup: CDR1 LNHDA, CDR2 SQIVND (reference sequence). The CDR3 reads CASRTGADSPLHF. CDR3 nucleotides: TGTGCCAGTAGGACAGGGGCAGATTCACCCCTCCACTTT.

This clonotype was detected ten times or more. CDR3 bases: TGTGCCAGCAGCTCATGGGGGACAGAAGACTCCTATAATTCACCCCTCCACTTT. It encodes CASSSWGTEDSYNSPLHF. This chain links TRBV7-2 with TRBJ1-6; 7 nucleotides match TRBD1. The CDR3 length is 18 residues. Trimming took 4 bases from V and 0 from J; bases not matched to a gene: 9. Germline V gene sequence: CDR1 SGHTA, CDR2 FQGNSA.

Comments on this clonotype: This may stem from a read error, because a much larger clone lies one nucleotide away. The rearrangement links TRBV7-9 to TRBJ2-6; no firm D call. Germline loops: CDR1 SEHNR, CDR2 FQNEAQ (reference sequence). The CDR3 consists of 14 residues. CDR3 nucleotides: TGTGCCAGCAGCCCCGTCTCTGGGGTCAACGTCCTGACTTTC. It encodes CASSPVSGVNVLTF.

V and J are TRBV11-3 and TRBJ1-1, with D unclear. CDR3 length: 13 amino acids. The germline CDR1 and CDR2 sequences are SGHNT and YENEEA. The germline V and J ends were trimmed by 4 bases and 7 bases, with 13 bases remaining between them. The CDR3 nucleotides are TGTGCCAGCAGCTCTTTCCCCGATGTTGAAGCTTTCTTT. Amino acid sequence: CASSSFPDVEAFF.

The chain recombines TRBV4-1 with TRBJ2-2; D is perhaps TRBD1 (5 bases). Trimming took 2 bases from V and 0 from J, leaving 10 bases between them. There are 16 residues in the CDR3. Per germline, CDR1 MGHRA and CDR2 YSYEKL. DNA of the CDR3: TGCGCCAGCAGCCAACAGGGCCCCCCGAACACCGGGGAGCTGTTTTTT. The encoded protein is CASSQQGPPNTGELFF.